This T cell receptor beta chain appears in the sequencing data of a study of breast tumors, draining lymph nodes, adjacent tissues (dated by TCRdb to the mid-2010s). In terms of the full investigation: The study compared TCR beta repertoires across tumor, adjacent nontumor tissue and axillary lymph nodes from breast cancer patients. The study was designed to assess the relationships and possible T-cell exchange between tumor, surrounding tissue and draining lymph node repertoires in human breast cancer.

V drops 3 bases and J drops 4 bases, leaving 6 bases in between. The CDR3 sequence holds 11 residues, the cysteine and phenylalanine included. The entry retains the CDR3 DNA only, 33 bases that are in frame from base 1. CDR1 GTSNPN and CDR2 SVGIG were looked up in the germline V gene (reference sequence). This clonotype was detected only once. The antigen it binds to is not known. This could be a read error, since a much larger clone is one nucleotide away. The lymph node samples were taken from the axillary draining lymph nodes of breast cancer patients. The sample was run on an Illumina HiSeq 2000. Multiplex PCR amplification was used to build the TCR beta chain libraries. High-throughput sequencing was used to analyze the amplified TCR beta chain products. TCRdb handled the public reads itself, with Q25 trimming in fastp and clone calling in MiXCR, and kept productive beta chains. CDR3 protein sequences are deduplicated, and each keeps its most common genes and DNA. The sample records 250,000 or so distinct CDR3 sequences, over 25% of which are singletons. The ten biggest clones cover around 1.1% of the sample.

Overall study results and their limits: The similarity between tumor and nontumor tissue repertoires was significantly greater in luminal-like breast cancer than in basal-like breast cancer. The data were considered consistent with the idea that most tumor T cells come from the lymph node and then expand in tumor tissue. The study presented the conclusion that tumor T cells originate in lymph nodes as consistent with a hypothesis, not as something directly demonstrated. Tumors showed preferential V and J gene usage, and their T-cell repertoire diversity fell below that of lymph nodes yet above that of nontumor tissue.

The material sequenced was axillary lymph node tissue. The V gene is TRBV30 and the J gene is TRBJ2-5, with a tentative D gene TRBD2 over 5 matching bases. The receptor's source is a female donor with breast cancer. Some clones in this sample may be carry-over from other donors' samples. The CDR3 region: CAWRGRETQYF. Read as DNA, the sequence is TGTGCCTGGAGGGGGAGAGAGACCCAGTACTTC.